This paragraph covers one TCR beta chain sequence. This clone was detected a few times. Its cognate antigen has yet to be identified. No base quality information exists; no much larger clone differs at one position. This record belongs to a study of beta chain features in type 1 diabetes (dated by TCRdb to 2017 to 2018). Broadly, across the study: No differences in mean age, gender distribution, total cell number or subset yield were found between patients and healthy donors. Across all samples, fewer than 110,000,000 sorted cells were examined, and cell number per subset correlated strongly with RNA yield. The study compared the TCRB repertoires of sorted circulating CD4+ T cell subsets in recently diagnosed type 1 diabetes patients with those in matched healthy donors. Whereas all 28 donors provided naive and central memory subsets, regulatory and stem cell-like memory subsets were isolated from just 8 patients and about 8 healthy donors. Here is what the overall study found, with its caveats: Sequencing cDNA rather than genomic DNA could over-represent highly expressing activated cells, although activation and CD3 levels did not differ between groups. Shorter templates might have been favored by PCR, but patient and control samples were amplified and corrected together, so both groups would have been affected equally by any skew. A moderate but significant shortening of TCRB CDR3 length was observed in type 1 diabetes patients in all four CD4+ subsets. Naive, central memory and regulatory TCRB repertoires appeared to be more similar among patients than among healthy donors. At VDJ recombination sites, type 1 diabetes patients had fewer insertions and more deleted nucleotides, which implies abnormalities in thymic rearrangement. Only small numbers of individuals were included in the HLA sub-analyses, which left unresolved whether HLA type had any influence on TCRB rearrangement.

The entire isolated RNA was reverse transcribed using the High Capacity cDNA Reverse Transcription Kit, and thus expressed TCRB transcripts were sequenced. Deep immunoSEQ sequencing was applied to naive, central memory and regulatory T cell samples, giving an average of about 3.57 million total reads per sample. Sorted cells were lysed in RLT buffer, and RNA was extracted using DNase-treated RNeasy Micro or Mini kits according to cell number. Each cell subset was processed separately to prevent cross-contamination, with patient and healthy donor samples processed together. Using the immunoSEQ multiplex PCR, TCRB sequences were amplified from cDNA into 87-bp fragments spanning the CDR3 region. Amplicons were sequenced on the Illumina HiSeq platform. Under the source paper's analysis protocol: PCR bias was corrected computationally using synthetic template baselines, and reads within Hamming distance 2 were collapsed, with unmergeable singletons discarded. By aligning reads against IMGT, V, D and J genes, CDR3 length, and insertions or deletions at six rearrangement sites were assigned. Within each subset, clonotype counts were normalized to the number of sorted cells before true diversity and Gini coefficients were calculated with the tcR R package. Repertoire sharing was quantified using the overlap coefficient calculated on TCRB nucleotide sequences. Held by TCRdb, this immuneACCESS table contains in-frame sequences only and omits some clones. Under half of the omission traces to an unresolved V gene where checked; the cause of the rest is unknown. V, J and clone size reflect that table, while D and trimming were determined from the DNA. The sample contains some 300,000 clones, 8% of them found a single time. Clones ranked in the top ten supply more than 0.8% of the sample.

The CDR3 numbers 16 residues from cysteine through phenylalanine. Of all the DNA, just the CDR3 is kept, 48 bases in frame from base 1. V gives up 4 bases and J gives up 2 bases, and the segment between their germline ends measures 14 bases. CDR1 and CDR2, looked up from the germline V gene, are MRHNA and SNTAGT. Each donor gave one peripheral blood draw, roughly 0.11 L on average, collected into heparinised tubes. A BD FACSAria II and a panel including CD45RO, CCR7, CD25, CD127, CD95 and CD27 were used to sort naive, central memory, regulatory and stem cell-like memory CD4+ T cells. A purity above 95% was achieved for all sorted populations. PBMCs were isolated right away by Lymphoprep density gradient centrifugation and were stained directly, without culture. To minimize batch effects, samples were stained and sorted in pairs, one healthy donor with one patient per experiment.

This chain is built from TRBV6-4 and TRBJ2-2, with an unclear D gene assignment. The receptor was isolated from a woman aged 18-29 years in good health. Sequenced sample: central memory CD4+ T cells from blood. The DNA is TGTGCCAGCAGTGTAGATAGCTCCATAAACACCGGGGAGCTGTTTTTT. Its translation reads: CASSVDSSINTGELFF.